This T cell receptor (beta chain) is from a study of cytomegalovirus exposure and HLA in healthy donors (dated by TCRdb to 2016 to 2017). At the level of the whole study: An earlier analysis of approximately 590 of the donors reported more than 250 Gb of sequence data and more than 90 million unique TCR beta sequences from 150 million to 200 million T cells. The aim of the study was to test whether cataloging public T cell receptors could identify signatures of past pathogen exposure. Genome-wide SNP genotypes for about 60% of the roughly 700 donors were used in a later genetic analysis, which treated that subset as a discovery cohort. Roughly 300 gigabases of sequencing data and about 92 million unique TCR sequences made up an early release that covered 500 to 700 HLA-typed donors. High-throughput TCR immunosequencing, statistical association of individual TCRs with disease status, and machine learning were combined to predict cytomegalovirus infection status. Rather than drawing on any new phenotypic data, the later analysis identified candidate immune exposures from TCR beta sequences and the way those sequences occurred across donors. To study patterns of TCR occurrence, a later analysis re-analyzed previously published TCR beta repertoires from around 670 donors and added high-resolution HLA genotyping. Donor age, sex, ethnicity and CMV serostatus were compiled alongside the repertoire data. The study used immunosequencing to profile the T cell repertoires of 666 subjects and linked those repertoires to cytomegalovirus serostatus. In an earlier analysis of about 590 of the donors, high-throughput TCR beta sequencing was used to judge whether each TCR beta V gene segment behaved as functional or pseudogenic. HLA typing covered class I and class II loci at four-digit resolution. A handful of DR-DQ haplotypes were handled as single units for association and clustering because linkage in the cohort was strong. The number of typed donors differed by locus: about 629-630 for A, B, C, DRB1 and DQB1; approximately 520 for DQA1; 606 for DPA1; and around 490 for DPB1. Among the approximately 420 genotyped donors, around 81% belonged to the genetic ancestry cluster associated with self-reported Caucasian donors. A separate validation cohort of roughly 110 different subjects was used in addition to the roughly 720-subject first cohort. Every discovery cohort repertoire had been produced on one sequencing platform. On average, about 240,000 unique TCR beta nucleotide sequences were sequenced per donor among 398 genotyped donors of the cohort, with 15% to 20% of those sequences being non-productive. Overall study outcomes, separate from this receptor: Three of the identified cytomegalovirus-associated TCR beta chains were confirmed in vitro to be specific for cytomegalovirus antigens. In a later genetic analysis, fewer N-insertions in productive TCRs were reported among donors in an Asian-associated ancestry cluster than the roughly 640-donor mean. Several of the top co-occurrence clusters appeared to be linked to parvovirus B19, influenza, CMV and Epstein-Barr virus, according to a later analysis. Specific HLA alleles were associated with 15,000 to 20,000 TCR beta sequences at a false discovery rate of 0.05 in a later analysis. In a later analysis, TCR association rates were found to vary across HLA loci, with the most associated TCRs seen for DRB1 alleles and the fewest for HLA-C alleles. Most TCR sequences were seen in very few donors, while some public TCRs were found in many individuals. The earlier analysis of 587 of the donors excluded approximately 15 rarely observed V segments, including chromosome 9 orphons, because counts were too low. According to a later analysis, most CMV-associated TCR beta chains appeared to be HLA-restricted, and the HLA associations seemed to be driven largely by CMV exposure. According to the authors, the approach could potentially be generalized to other disease states and immunological phenotypes. Sequencing depth was assumed to be roughly uniform across donors in the presence/absence analyses, though that assumption may not hold. A further reported finding was that TCR beta sequences accurately predicted the HLA-A and HLA-B alleles for most subjects in the first cohort. CMV serostatus was the only immune exposure information available for the cohort. Linkage disequilibrium might explain the correlated functional status among segregating V segments, but an unknown experimental factor could not be ruled out. A group of highly shared sequence variants was considered likely to be a technical artifact of the sequencing pipeline. Because HLA typing was unavailable for some donors at each locus, only the typed subset was used in association tests. The 87-base-pair reads could not distinguish some IMGT-functional V segments, including TRBV6-2 and TRBV6-3, so those segments were excluded. When HLA alleles, especially DR and DQ, strongly co-occurred, TCR associations were difficult to assign to individual alleles. In both the original and validation cohorts, the classifier was reported to diagnose cytomegalovirus status with high specificity and sensitivity. A total of 150 to 200 TCR beta chains were listed by the study as associated with cytomegalovirus. In a later analysis, HLA-associated TCR beta chains were found to be more clonally expanded and to have lower generation probabilities than equally common non-associated chains. A later genetic analysis associated a missense DCLRE1C variant with V-gene and J-gene trimming of TCR beta chains, and an independent cohort replicated the association. In this cohort, only TCR beta chains were sequenced, and detectable features were limited by the absence of alpha or paired-chain data. An earlier analysis of some 590 of the donors showed that most TCR beta V segments appeared in productive rearrangements either about 87% or about 30% of the time, which broadly matched IMGT annotations.

The cohort comprised approximately 700 healthy bone marrow donors. At the time of sampling, every cohort member was nominally healthy, though immune exposures that went unrecorded were likely present. The donor tested CMV seropositive, placing the donor among the 250 to 300 seropositive members of the cohort. A peripheral blood sample was collected from each donor, and TCR beta sequencing was performed on peripheral blood mononuclear cells. The Qiagen DNeasy Blood Extraction Kit was used to extract genomic DNA from the blood cell samples. As encoded in the germline V gene, CDR1 is MDHEN while CDR2 is SYDVKM. The germline V and J ends show losses of 8 bases and 4 bases respectively, and no gene match explains 14 bases of the junction. From the cysteine up to the phenylalanine, the CDR3 has a length of 16 residues. The read is trimmed to its CDR3 DNA, 48 bases read in frame from base 1. Library creation used the immunoSEQ multiplex PCR assay. For the multiplex PCR, a mixture combining 60 forward primers for TCR Vbeta segments and 13 reverse primers for TCR Jbeta segments was used. A multiplex PCR assay on genomic DNA amplified the CDR3 region of rearranged TCR beta genes. On the Illumina HiSeq System, the amplified TCR beta libraries were sequenced as 87-base-pair reads. Under the source paper's analysis protocol: A later analysis counted tens of millions of unique TCR beta chains across the 666 repertoires, and some 11 million of these chains were shared by at least two donors. Raw reads were error-corrected and collapsed into unique sequences with a nearest-neighbor algorithm that merged closely related sequences to remove PCR and sequencing errors. Alignment of CDR3 sequences to IMGT reference sequences was used to assign V, D and J gene segments. For a sequence to be retained, a match of at least six nucleotides to both a V gene segment and a J gene segment was required. Rearrangements were called productive when the CDR3 lacked stop codons and stayed in frame with V and J; all others were non-productive. CDR3 was defined by IMGT convention, running from the second conserved V-encoded cysteine to the conserved J-encoded phenylalanine. The earlier analysis of around 640 of the donors excluded sequences that lacked an unambiguous match to a single V gene segment. In an earlier analysis of around 600 of the donors, V segments were called functional above 56.7% productive rearrangements and were called segregating when the between-donor standard deviation exceeded 5%. A statistical classification framework was built to diagnose cytomegalovirus status from the catalog of TCR beta chain sequences. In a later analysis, TCR nucleotide sequences were compared against IMGT/GENE-DB human TR gene sequences so that V and J genes could be assigned. In a later analysis, CDR3 sequences and most-parsimonious VDJ recombination scenarios were assigned using the TCRdist pipeline. In a later analysis, each TCR beta chain was defined by its CDR3 amino acid sequence together with its V-gene family, and reads without a unique V-gene family were excluded. A later analysis removed 500 to 600 highly shared, low-generation-probability nucleotide sequences to deal with suspected cross-contamination and a sequencing artifact. A later analysis calculated a clonal expansion index for each public chain from normalized within-repertoire ranks of inferred template counts. In a later analysis, generation probabilities were computed with a VDJ recombination model fitted to out-of-frame rearrangements, and the resulting probabilities were checked against IGoR. A later analysis scored TCR-TCR, TCR-HLA and TCR-CMV co-occurrence with hypergeometric tests, applying a repertoire-size bias correction to TCR pairs. False discovery rates were estimated in a later analysis by permuting HLA or CMV assignments 20 times. In a later analysis, co-occurring TCRs were grouped using DBSCAN, with TCRdist sequence similarity added in when clustering inside HLA-allele-positive subsets. For co-occurrence clustering, repertoires with fewer than 30,000 or more than 120,000 public chains were excluded, along with roughly 5 repertoires with anomalous nucleotide sharing. The immuneACCESS repertoire file appears here via TCRdb, limited to in-frame rearrangements. These files lack a portion of the clones; in checked studies, under half of the deficit traces to unresolved V genes, and the cause of the others is not known. That table furnishes V, J and clone size, whereas the DNA furnished D and trimming. Counted in this sample were about 170,000 clones; about 80% of them appeared once. The top ten clones comprise 1% of the sample.

In its sample, this clone was seen a few times. The clone's antigen remains unknown. It has no much larger one-base neighbor in the sample; base qualities were not kept. This sequence was found in a woman between 45 and 65 years old in good health and CMV-seropositive. Here the chain combines TRBV28 and TRBJ1-1; 9 bases in the junction line up with TRBD1. The specimen sequenced was PBMCs. At the DNA level, the sequence is TGTGCCAGCGGAGAAACATGGGGACAGGGAAGCACTGAAGCTTTCTTT. Its coded protein is CASGETWGQGSTEAFF.